This entry lists 17 T cell receptor beta chains sequenced from one sample in a study of cytomegalovirus exposure and HLA in healthy donors. PCR employed 60 Vbeta and 13 Jbeta primers. Clones were read by immunoSEQ multiplex PCR, and TCRdb kept only the in-frame ones, dropping some. The profile covers 95,000 to 100,000 clones, with roughly 82% appearing a single time and under 11% taken by the ten largest. The sequenced sample was PBMCs. The receptors shown here come from a man aged 45 to 65 in good health and CMV-seronegative.

V is TRBV27 and J is TRBJ2-3, with 7 bases that match TRBD2. V shed 0 bases and J 3 bases; nucleotides not matched to a gene: 6. Germline V gene data show CDR1 as MNHEY and CDR2 as SMNVEV (reference sequence). This CDR3 has 16 residues. CDR3: CASSLSIAGVTDTQYF. In DNA, the CDR3 is TGTGCCAGCAGTTTATCGATTGCGGGAGTGACAGATACGCAGTATTTT.

This rearrangement joins TRBV6-5 to TRBJ2-5; 10 bases are shared with TRBD2. Germline V lookup: CDR1 MNHEY, CDR2 SVGAGI. V was pared by 2 bases and J by 1 base, with 4 bases of the junction left unmatched. This CDR3 contains 16 residues. CDR3 residues: CASSYTWTSGQETQYF. CDR3 coding DNA: TGTGCCAGCAGTTACACCTGGACTAGCGGCCAAGAGACCCAGTACTTC.

The chain uses TRBV10-3 and TRBJ1-1; D may be TRBD1 (5 bases). In germline, CDR1 is ENHRY, CDR2 SYGVKD. V was shortened by 2 bases and J by 7 bases, with 17 bases between the two germline ends. The CDR3 has 15 amino acids. DNA for the CDR3: TGTGCCATCAGTGAGCTGGGGCGGGGAACAGGTGAAGCTTTCTTT. This gives the protein CAISELGRGTGEAFF.

As regards this clone: Sequence at one end of the junction differs from germline and may be a read error. The chain recombines TRBV6-6 with TRBJ2-3; 10 positions match TRBD2. The CDR3 has 13 residues. Germline-derived CDR1 and CDR2 are MNHNY and SVGAGI (reference sequence). CDR3 bases: TGTGCCAGCAGTTACTCGATGGCTAGCGGGGGATTTTTT. Its protein product is CASSYSMASGGFF.

The chain is built from TRBV4-1 and TRBJ2-7; D remains ambiguous. CDR3 length equals 13 residues. CDR1 MGHRA and CDR2 YSYEKL come from the germline V gene. The V and J ends lost 1 base and 3 bases respectively, with 7 bases between them. The CDR3 is CASSQAVSYEQYF. The CDR3 DNA is TGCGCCAGCAGCCAAGCGGTAAGCTACGAGCAGTACTTC.

Notes on this clone: Other DNA variants within this sample encode the same CDR3. The V gene is TRBV7-2, the J gene TRBJ2-3; TRBD1 aligns across 9 bases. The CDR3 is 14 amino acids. Germline lookup yields CDR1 SGHTA and CDR2 FQGNSA. V was pared by 5 bases and J by 3 bases, with 3 bases of the junction left unmatched. The CDR3 bases are TGTGCCAGCAGCCCGGGACAGGGAACAGATACGCAGTATTTT. Its protein is CASSPGQGTDTQYF.

This clone was detected only a few times. This chain links TRBV2 with TRBJ1-1; D is undetermined. This CDR3 is built from 13 residues. Trimming took off 5 bases at V and 7 bases at J, with 14 bases between the two ends. CDR1 and CDR2 (germline): SNHLY, FYNNEI. The CDR3 DNA sequence: TGTGCCAGCAGTCCAAACGGTAATGGTGAAGCTTTCTTT. This translates into CASSPNGNGEAFF.

The chain combines TRBV14 with TRBJ2-7; 7 bases match TRBD2. CDR1 is SGHDN and CDR2 is FVKESK in the germline V gene. The V segment lost 4 bases and the J segment 2 bases; nucleotides outside the gene matches: 11. The CDR3 is 16 residues long. CDR3 amino acids: CASSPLRLAGAYEQYF. CDR3 bases: TGTGCCAGCAGCCCCCTAAGACTAGCAGGTGCCTACGAGCAGTACTTC.

This clone occurred a few times. This same CDR3 is encoded by further DNA sequences in the sample. The chain recombines TRBV28 with TRBJ2-1; 11 bases are a match to TRBD2. The CDR3 runs 18 residues. Germline V gene data show CDR1 as MDHEN and CDR2 as SYDVKM. V lost 4 bases and J lost 8; bases outside the gene matches: 16. The CDR3 sequence is CASSSYRSGRVRYDEQFF. CDR3 nucleotide sequence: TGTGCCAGCAGTTCATACCGTAGCGGGAGGGTCCGCTATGATGAGCAGTTCTTC.

The chain combines TRBV27 with TRBJ2-7, with 11 bases aligning to TRBD2. Germline lookup yields CDR1 MNHEY and CDR2 SMNVEV (reference sequence). The ends lost 4 bases at V and 6 bases at J; junction bases unmatched: 5. The length of the CDR3 is 14 residues. The CDR3 sequence is CASSSIAGGREQYF. In DNA, the CDR3 is TGTGCCAGCAGTTCGATAGCGGGGGGGCGCGAGCAGTACTTC.

This clone showed up just once. The chain joins TRBV9 to TRBJ1-4; 7 bases are shared with TRBD1. The length of the CDR3 is 15 residues. Per the germline V gene, CDR1 is SGDLS and CDR2 is YYNGEE. The V segment lost 1 base and the J segment 5 bases; nucleotides outside the gene matches: 5. The CDR3 here is CASSVLDRPNEKLFF. CDR3 nucleotides: TGTGCCAGCAGCGTACTGGACAGGCCCAATGAAAAACTGTTTTTT.

The V and J genes are TRBV2 and TRBJ1-2; a possible D gene is TRBD1 (6 bases). CDR1 and CDR2 from the germline V gene are SNHLY and FYNNEI. Trimming took 5 bases from V and 3 from J, leaving 10 bases between them. The CDR3 runs 13 residues. CDR3 sequence reads: CASSYRVDYGYTF. The DNA for the CDR3 is TGTGCCAGCAGTTACAGGGTTGACTATGGCTACACCTTC.

The rearrangement links TRBV6-4 to TRBJ1-2; D unresolved. Looked up from germline, CDR1 is MRHNA and CDR2 is SNTAGT. Trimming stripped 5 bases from V and 0 bases from J, with 13 bases between. This CDR3 contains 15 residues. The DNA of the CDR3 is TGTGCCAGCAGTCCGGGATCGGGAGCTAACTATGGCTACACCTTC. This encodes CASSPGSGANYGYTF.

Concerning this clone itself: The conserved phenylalanine or tryptophan normally closing the CDR3 is absent here, so this likely arose from a read error. The V call is TRBV6-1, the J call TRBJ1-2; the D is unclear. V shed 10 bases and J shed 2 bases, with 8 bases lying between them. The CDR3 has 11 residues. CDR1 is MNHNS and CDR2 is SASEGT in the germline V gene. The CDR3 DNA is TGTGCCACTCGAGAGAACTATGGCTACACCCTC. Protein: CATRENYGYTL.

V gene TRBV5-1 combines with J gene TRBJ2-5, with 8 bases fitting TRBD1. The CDR3 runs 14 residues. After removal of 3 bases from V and 4 bases from J, the junction contained 5 bases not matched to a gene. Germline CDR1 is SGHRS and CDR2 is YFSETQ. DNA of the CDR3: TGCGCCAGCAGCTCAGACAGGGGCGGAGAGACCCAGTACTTC. Translation gives CASSSDRGGETQYF.

This clone has a handful of counts. The J gene is TRBJ2-3, the V gene TRBV7-9, with 7 nucleotides matching TRBD2. V dropped 6 bases and J dropped 2; count of bases not matched to a gene: 8. CDR1 and CDR2 (germline): SEHNR, FQNEAQ (reference sequence). The length of the CDR3 is 15 residues. The CDR3 DNA follows: TGTGCCAGCAGGATCAGCGGGATTCCCACAGATACGCAGTATTTT. Encoded protein: CASRISGIPTDTQYF.

This clone was found once. V gene TRBV5-6 combines with J gene TRBJ2-1; 9 positions agree with TRBD1. Per the germline V gene, CDR1 is SGHDT and CDR2 is YYEEEE. The CDR3 spans 14 residues. The V and J ends lost 4 bases and 4 bases, in that order; junction bases with no gene match: 3. This CDR3 reads CASSGDRGYNEQFF. Written as DNA, the CDR3 is TGTGCCAGCAGCGGAGACAGGGGGTACAATGAGCAGTTCTTC.